This TCR beta chain derives from a study of blood T cell repertoires in COVID-19. Germline CDR1 is SGHVS and CDR2 is FQNEAQ. V lost 0 bases and J 2 bases, leaving 14 bases between the germline ends. CDR3 length: 17 amino acids. Sequencing was performed with immunoSEQ multiplex PCR; in TCRdb, only in-frame clones are kept and a portion is missing. Of about 190,000 clones in the sample, 88% are singletons; the top ten hold around 5.9%. The sequence derives from a woman aged 40 to 50 who had recovered from COVID-19. V gene TRBV7-8 combines with J gene TRBJ1-5; D remains unclear. Sequenced: peripheral blood. CDR3 protein: CASSLAPASLGNQPQHF. As DNA, the CDR3 is TGTGCCAGCAGCTTAGCACCCGCGTCTTTGGGCAATCAGCCCCAGCATTTT.